These 2 T cell receptor beta chains originate from one sample sequenced in a study of Graves' ophthalmopathy and Graves' hyperthyroidism. Amplification of TCR beta CDR3 regions used RNA transcripts. First-round RT-PCR employed HTBI primers, with a second-round multiplex PCR after it. TCRdb reprocessed the multiplex PCR reads with MiXCR, giving one entry per CDR3 protein. The sample lists about 550,000 distinct CDR3 sequences; 35% to 40% were seen once. The sequenced sample consisted of peripheral blood or thyroid tissue (not recorded which). These receptors originate from an adult man with Graves' hyperthyroidism.

This clonotype came up many times. The rearrangement links TRBV11-2 to TRBJ2-7; D gene uncertain. This CDR3 is built from 15 residues. Trimming cost V 0 bases and J 2 bases, with 11 bases left between them. Looked up from germline, CDR1 is SGHAT and CDR2 is FQNNGV. The CDR3 sequence: CASSLDRQNPYEQYF. The DNA of the CDR3 is TGTGCCAGCAGCTTAGATCGGCAGAATCCCTACGAGCAGTACTTC.

This clonotype appeared a few times. The genes are TRBV20-1 and TRBJ1-5; D is undetermined. Germline CDR1 DFQATT, CDR2 SNEGSKA (reference sequence). This CDR3 contains 12 residues. The V gene lost 6 bases and the J gene lost 2 bases, with 8 bases spanning the gap. The CDR3 DNA sequence: TGCAGTGCCATGAGGGGCAATCAGCCCCAGCATTTT. Translating it yields CSAMRGNQPQHF.